The 18 T cell receptor beta chains reported below all come from one sample, sequenced in a study of control samples from healthy donors and cancer patients. Here immunoSEQ multiplex PCR was the method, and the copy in TCRdb shows in-frame clones only, minus some. The table lists 80,000 to 85,000 clones, approximately 91% of them singletons, with around 6% in the top ten. The sample taken for sequencing was blood. These TCRs come from a woman aged 50 to 60 in good health.

This sequence joins TRBV5-1 and TRBJ2-6; tentatively, D is TRBD2 (5 bases). V dropped 2 bases and J dropped 2 bases, with 14 bases sitting between them. The CDR3 is made up of 17 amino acids. Germline V lookup: CDR1 SGHRS, CDR2 YFSETQ. The CDR3 sequence: CASSFNVFGTGANVLTF. The CDR3 DNA reads TGCGCCAGCAGCTTCAACGTATTCGGGACTGGGGCCAACGTCCTGACTTTC. Full variable domain (outside the CDR3, taken from reference TRBV5-1 and TRBJ2-6): KAGVTQTPRYLIKTRGQQVTLSCSPISGHRSVSWYQQTPGQGLQFLFEYFSETQRNKGNFPGRFSGRQFSNSRSEMNVSTLELGDSALYLCASSFNVFGTGANVLTFGAGSRLTVL.

The chain has TRBV5-1 and TRBJ1-1; D is perhaps TRBD1 (5 bases). Trimming left V 0 bases short and J 6 bases short, with 15 bases between. This CDR3 contains 15 residues. The germline V gene encodes CDR1 SGHRS and CDR2 YFSETQ. CDR3 sequence: CASSLESRAESEAFF. The CDR3 DNA sequence: TGCGCCAGCAGCTTGGAATCCAGGGCGGAATCTGAAGCTTTCTTT.

The J gene is TRBJ2-7, the V gene TRBV5-6; D is uncertain. CDR3 length: 11 residues. V lost 0 bases and J 3 bases, leaving 1 base between the germline ends. Germline V gene data show CDR1 as SGHDT and CDR2 as YYEEEE. Here the CDR3 DNA reads TGTGCCAGCAGCTTGGACTACGAGCAGTACTTC. It specifies CASSLDYEQYF. Looking up the rest from reference TRBV5-6 and TRBJ2-7 gives the full variable domain: DAGVTQSPTHLIKTRGQQVTLRCSPKSGHDTVSWYQQALGQGPQFIFQYYEEEERQRGNFPDRFSGHQFPNYSSELNVNALLLGDSALYLCASSLDYEQYFGPGTRLTVT.

V is TRBV11-3 and J is TRBJ2-7; D remains unclear. The CDR3 sequence is 13 residues long. Trimming cost V 3 bases and J 6 bases, with 12 bases left between them. Germline CDR1 is SGHNT and CDR2 is YENEEA. This CDR3 reads CASSLYPGGEQYF. The CDR3 DNA reads TGTGCCAGCAGCTTGTATCCCGGTGGCGAGCAGTACTTC.

V usage is TRBV4-2 and J usage is TRBJ1-4; the D gene is possibly TRBD1 (5 bases). This CDR3 has 14 residues. The germline gives CDR1 LGHNA, CDR2 YNFKEQ. V gave up 4 bases and J gave up 7 bases, with 13 bases separating them. Here the CDR3 reads CASSLFGTGEKLFF. In nucleotides, the CDR3 is TGTGCCAGCAGCCTTTTTGGGACCGGTGAAAAACTGTTTTTT.

The chain couples TRBV11-3 to TRBJ2-3, with D uncertain. With 6 bases removed from V and 9 bases from J, the gap between germline ends came to 4 bases. Germline CDR1 and CDR2: SGHNT and YENEEA. CDR3 length: 9 amino acids. For the CDR3, the DNA is TGTGCCAGCAGGCTAACGCAGTATTTT. The encoded protein is CASRLTQYF.

This clone has just one count. The V and J genes are TRBV10-2 and TRBJ1-5; 7 bases align to TRBD1. V lost 3 bases and J lost 3; bases outside the gene matches: 2. The germline gives CDR1 WSHSY, CDR2 SAAADI. The CDR3 runs 14 residues. The CDR3 protein is CASSDTGDNQPQHF. The CDR3 region has the DNA TGCGCCAGCAGTGATACAGGGGACAATCAGCCCCAGCATTTT.

V usage is TRBV2 and J usage is TRBJ2-6; no clear D gene. Germline-derived CDR1 and CDR2 are SNHLY and FYNNEI. V was cut by 0 bases and J by 0 bases, with 6 bases left in between. The CDR3 runs to 16 residues. Here the CDR3 reads CASSEAYPSGANVLTF. CDR3 coding DNA: TGTGCCAGCAGTGAAGCTTACCCCTCTGGGGCCAACGTCCTGACTTTC.

V is TRBV7-9 and J is TRBJ1-1; possible D gene TRBD1, 5 bases. This CDR3 spans 12 amino acids. V was shortened by 2 bases and J by 10 bases, with 11 bases between the two germline ends. Germline V gene lookup returns CDR1 SEHNR and CDR2 FQNEAQ (reference sequence). CDR3 region: CASSLLGVRAFF. The CDR3 nucleotides are TGTGCCAGCAGCTTACTGGGGGTGAGAGCTTTCTTT.

The chain combines TRBV11-2 with TRBJ2-1; no reliable D call. Germline CDR1 SGHAT, CDR2 FQNNGV. The V end was cut by 4 bases, the J end by 0 bases, with 16 bases between. The CDR3 totals 17 residues. The DNA of the CDR3 is TGTGCCAGCAGCTATACTCCCGGGCCGAGCTCCTACAATGAGCAGTTCTTC. Its translation is CASSYTPGPSSYNEQFF. The full variable domain, in which reference TRBV11-2 and TRBJ2-1 provide the parts outside the CDR3, is EAGVAQSPRYKIIEKRQSVAFWCNPISGHATLYWYQQILGQGPKLLIQFQNNGVVDDSQLPKDRFSAERLKGVDSTLKIQPAKLEDSAVYLCASSYTPGPSSYNEQFFGPGTRLTVL.

This chain links TRBV9 with TRBJ1-2; D not resolved. CDR3 length: 13 amino acids. CDR1 SGDLS and CDR2 YYNGEE come from the germline V gene. The V end was cut by 0 bases, the J end by 4 bases, with 7 bases between. The CDR3 coding sequence is TGTGCCAGCAGCGTAGTACTGGGCTATGGCTACACCTTC. Protein sequence: CASSVVLGYGYTF.

The CDR3 is CASRTSGTDTQYF. CDR3 in DNA: TGTGCCAGCAGGACTAGCGGCACAGATACGCAGTATTTT. The rearrangement links TRBV7-9 to TRBJ2-3, with 8 nucleotides matching TRBD2. The CDR3 has 13 residues. The trim removed 6 bases at V and 1 base at J, leaving 0 bases unmatched. Germline V gene data show CDR1 as SEHNR and CDR2 as FQNEAQ (reference sequence).

The chain uses TRBV29-1 and TRBJ2-2; TRBD2 agrees at 11 bases. The V gene end was trimmed by 6 bases and the J gene end by 1 base; junction bases not matched to a gene: 4. The germline gives CDR1 SQVTM, CDR2 ANQGSEA. The CDR3 is made up of 15 amino acids. The CDR3 DNA follows: TGCAGCGTACCCCTAGCGGGGGGGAACACCGGGGAGCTGTTTTTT. Translation gives CSVPLAGGNTGELFF.

This chain links TRBV9 with TRBJ2-1; D could derive from TRBD1 or TRBD2 (5 bases each). The CDR3 has 16 residues. Deletions cut 4 bases from V and 4 bases from J, with 18 bases between. CDR1 SGDLS and CDR2 YYNGEE come from the germline V gene. In nucleotides, the CDR3 is TGTGCCAGCAGCCACCCTGGGGCTAGCTCATACAATGAGCAGTTCTTC. This translates into CASSHPGASSYNEQFF.

This clone was counted once. The gene calls are TRBV10-2 and TRBJ2-3; 7 bases are shared with TRBD2. CDR3 size: 14 residues. Germline values: CDR1 WSHSY, CDR2 SAAADI. With V trimmed by 10 bases and J by 0 bases, 7 bases remained unmatched. Here the CDR3 DNA reads TGCGCCACTTTCGGTAGCGGGAGCACAGATACGCAGTATTTT. Its translation is CATFGSGSTDTQYF.

This clone was seen only a few times. The CDR3 is CASSETSVTDTQYF. The CDR3 DNA sequence: TGTGCCAGTAGTGAAACTAGCGTGACAGATACGCAGTATTTT. The chain links TRBV19 to TRBJ2-3, with 7 bases that match TRBD2. There are 14 residues in the CDR3. V lost 5 bases, J lost 3 bases, and 5 bases stayed unmatched. Germline V gene lookup returns CDR1 LNHDA and CDR2 SQIVND (reference sequence). The variable domain in full, with the rest retrieved from reference TRBV19 and TRBJ2-3, is DGGITQSPKYLFRKEGQNVTLSCEQNLNHDAMYWYRQDPGQGLRLIYYSQIVNDFQKGDIAEGYSVSREKKESFPLTVTSAQKNPTAFYLCASSETSVTDTQYFGPGTRLTVL.

The rearrangement joins TRBV18 to TRBJ1-5; D remains unclear. Germline V gene sequence: CDR1 KGHSH, CDR2 LQKENI. V was shortened by 4 bases and J by 3 bases, with 10 bases between the two germline ends. The CDR3 runs 14 residues. The DNA of the CDR3 is TGTGCCAGCTCACGAGAACAGACCAATCAGCCCCAGCATTTT. The encoded protein is CASSREQTNQPQHF.

The chain employs TRBV12-3 or TRBV12-4 and TRBJ2-7; no reliable D call. The CDR3 has 13 residues. Between the trimmed V and J ends, which lost 1 base and 2 bases, there was a span of 6 bases. The CDR3 loop reads CASSLGFTYEQYF. Written as DNA, the CDR3 is TGTGCCAGCAGTTTAGGCTTTACCTACGAGCAGTACTTC.